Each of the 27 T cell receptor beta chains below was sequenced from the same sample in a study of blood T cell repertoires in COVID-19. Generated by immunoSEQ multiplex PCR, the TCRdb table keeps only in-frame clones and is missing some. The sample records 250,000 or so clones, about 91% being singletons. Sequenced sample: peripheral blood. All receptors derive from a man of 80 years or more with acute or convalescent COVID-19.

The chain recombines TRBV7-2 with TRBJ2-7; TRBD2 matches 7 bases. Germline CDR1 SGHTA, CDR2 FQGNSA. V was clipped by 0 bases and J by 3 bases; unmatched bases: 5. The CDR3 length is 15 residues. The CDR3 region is CASSLAGLADYEQYF. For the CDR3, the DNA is TGTGCCAGCAGCTTAGCAGGGCTAGCGGACTACGAGCAGTACTTC.

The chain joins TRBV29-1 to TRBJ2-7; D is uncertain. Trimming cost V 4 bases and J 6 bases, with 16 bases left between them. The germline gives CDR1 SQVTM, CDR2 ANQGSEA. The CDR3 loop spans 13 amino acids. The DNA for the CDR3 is TGCAGCGTTGCCCCCGCGCGAATGAGCGAGCAGTACTTC. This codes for CSVAPARMSEQYF.

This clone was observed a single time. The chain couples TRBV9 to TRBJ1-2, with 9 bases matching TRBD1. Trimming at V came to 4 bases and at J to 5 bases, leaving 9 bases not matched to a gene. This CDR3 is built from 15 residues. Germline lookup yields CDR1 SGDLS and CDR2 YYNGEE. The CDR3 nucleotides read TGTGCCAGCAGCCCAGGGGACAGGGTAGGGTATGGCTACACCTTC. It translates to CASSPGDRVGYGYTF.

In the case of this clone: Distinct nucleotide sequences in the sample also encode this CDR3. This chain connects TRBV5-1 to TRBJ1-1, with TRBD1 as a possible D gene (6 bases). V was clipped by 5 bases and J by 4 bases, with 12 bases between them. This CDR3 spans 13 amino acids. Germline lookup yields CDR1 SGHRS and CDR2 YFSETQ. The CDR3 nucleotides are TGCGCCAGCAGTCCCGACAGGACCACTGAAGCTTTCTTT. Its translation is CASSPDRTTEAFF.

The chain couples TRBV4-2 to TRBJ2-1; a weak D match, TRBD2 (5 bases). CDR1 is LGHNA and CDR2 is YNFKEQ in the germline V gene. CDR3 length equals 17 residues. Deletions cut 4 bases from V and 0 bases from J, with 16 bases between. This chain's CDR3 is CASSPTGMGSSYNEQFF. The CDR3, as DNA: TGTGCCAGCAGCCCTACCGGGATGGGGAGCTCCTACAATGAGCAGTTCTTC.

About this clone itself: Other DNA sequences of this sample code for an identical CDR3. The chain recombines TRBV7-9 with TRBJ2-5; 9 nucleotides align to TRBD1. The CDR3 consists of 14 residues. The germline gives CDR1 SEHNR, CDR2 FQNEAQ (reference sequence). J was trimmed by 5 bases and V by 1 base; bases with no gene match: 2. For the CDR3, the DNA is TGTGCCAGCAGCTTAGACAGGGGGCAGGAGACCCAGTACTTC. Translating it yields CASSLDRGQETQYF.

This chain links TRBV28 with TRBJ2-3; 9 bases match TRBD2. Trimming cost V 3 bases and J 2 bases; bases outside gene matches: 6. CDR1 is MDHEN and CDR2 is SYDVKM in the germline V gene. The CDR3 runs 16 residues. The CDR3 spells CASSLGLAGNTDTQYF. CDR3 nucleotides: TGTGCCAGCAGTTTGGGCCTAGCGGGGAACACAGATACGCAGTATTTT.

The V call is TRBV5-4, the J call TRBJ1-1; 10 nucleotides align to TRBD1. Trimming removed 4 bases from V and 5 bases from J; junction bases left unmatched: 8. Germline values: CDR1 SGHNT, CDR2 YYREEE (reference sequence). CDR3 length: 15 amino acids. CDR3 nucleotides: TGTGCCAGCAGCCAAACCTCGGGACAGGGGACTGAAGCTTTCTTT. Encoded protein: CASSQTSGQGTEAFF.

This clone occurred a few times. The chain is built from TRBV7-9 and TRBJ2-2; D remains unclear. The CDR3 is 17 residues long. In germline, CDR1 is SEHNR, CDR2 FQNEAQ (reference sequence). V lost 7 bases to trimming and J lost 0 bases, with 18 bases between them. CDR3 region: CASNSLAFYPNTGELFF. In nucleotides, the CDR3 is TGTGCCAGCAACTCCCTTGCTTTCTACCCGAACACCGGGGAGCTGTTTTTT.

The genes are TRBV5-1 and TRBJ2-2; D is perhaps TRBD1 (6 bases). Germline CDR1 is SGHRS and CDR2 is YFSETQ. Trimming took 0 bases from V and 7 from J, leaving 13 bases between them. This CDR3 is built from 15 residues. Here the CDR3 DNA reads TGCGCCAGCAGCTTGGACAGGGTGAGGAGCGGGGAGCTGTTTTTT. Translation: CASSLDRVRSGELFF.

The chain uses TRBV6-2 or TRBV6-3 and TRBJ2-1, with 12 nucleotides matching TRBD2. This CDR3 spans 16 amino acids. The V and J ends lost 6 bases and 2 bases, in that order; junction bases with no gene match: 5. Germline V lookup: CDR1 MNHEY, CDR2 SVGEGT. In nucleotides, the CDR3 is TGTGCCAGCAGCCTAACTAGCGGGGGGCCCTACAATGAGCAGTTCTTC. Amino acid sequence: CASSLTSGGPYNEQFF.

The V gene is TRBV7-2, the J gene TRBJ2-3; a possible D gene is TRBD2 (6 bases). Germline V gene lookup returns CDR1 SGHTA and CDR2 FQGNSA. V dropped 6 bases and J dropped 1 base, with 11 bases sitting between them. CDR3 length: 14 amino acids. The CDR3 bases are TGTGCCAGCAGGGGTTCGGGGGGCACAGATACGCAGTATTTT. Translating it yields CASRGSGGTDTQYF.

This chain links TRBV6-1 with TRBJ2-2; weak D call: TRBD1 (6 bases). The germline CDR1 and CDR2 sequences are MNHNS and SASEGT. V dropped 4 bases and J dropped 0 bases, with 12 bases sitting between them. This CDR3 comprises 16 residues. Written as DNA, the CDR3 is TGTGCCAGCAGTGTCCGACAGGTGGCGAACACCGGGGAGCTGTTTTTT. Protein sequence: CASSVRQVANTGELFF.

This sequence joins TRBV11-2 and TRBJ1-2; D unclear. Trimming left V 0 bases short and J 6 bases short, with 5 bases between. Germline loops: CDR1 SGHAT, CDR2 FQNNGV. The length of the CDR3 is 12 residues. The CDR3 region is CASSLDPDGYTF. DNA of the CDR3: TGTGCCAGCAGCTTAGATCCGGATGGCTACACCTTC.

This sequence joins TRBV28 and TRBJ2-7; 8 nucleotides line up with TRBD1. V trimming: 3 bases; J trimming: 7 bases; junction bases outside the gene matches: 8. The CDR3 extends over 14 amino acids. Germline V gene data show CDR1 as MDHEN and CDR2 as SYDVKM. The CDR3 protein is CASSLVQGAREQYF. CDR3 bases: TGTGCCAGCAGTTTGGTTCAGGGGGCGAGGGAGCAGTACTTC.

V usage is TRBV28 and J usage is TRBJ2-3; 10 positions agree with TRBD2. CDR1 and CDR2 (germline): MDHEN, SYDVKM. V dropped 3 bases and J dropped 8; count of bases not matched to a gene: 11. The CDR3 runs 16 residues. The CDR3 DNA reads TGTGCCAGCAGTTTGGAATCTGCTAGCGGGAGTGGTACGCAGTATTTT. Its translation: CASSLESASGSGTQYF.

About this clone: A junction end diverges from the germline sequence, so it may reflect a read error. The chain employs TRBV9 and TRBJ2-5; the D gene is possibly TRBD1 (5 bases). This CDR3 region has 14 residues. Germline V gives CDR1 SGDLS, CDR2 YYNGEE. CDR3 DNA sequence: TGTGCCAGCAGCGTAGCACAGGCCCAAGGGACCCAGTACTTC. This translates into CASSVAQAQGTQYF.

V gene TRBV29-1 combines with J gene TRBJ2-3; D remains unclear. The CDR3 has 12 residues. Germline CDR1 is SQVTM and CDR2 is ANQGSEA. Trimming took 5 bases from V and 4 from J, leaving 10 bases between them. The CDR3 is CSVQLAPDTQYF. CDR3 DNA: TGCAGCGTTCAGTTAGCCCCAGATACGCAGTATTTT.

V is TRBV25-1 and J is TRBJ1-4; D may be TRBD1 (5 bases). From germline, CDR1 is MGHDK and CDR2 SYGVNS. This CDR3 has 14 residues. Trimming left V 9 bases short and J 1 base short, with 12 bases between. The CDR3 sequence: CASRGGGTNEKLFF. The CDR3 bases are TGTGCCAGTCGGGGGGGTGGAACTAATGAAAAACTGTTTTTT.

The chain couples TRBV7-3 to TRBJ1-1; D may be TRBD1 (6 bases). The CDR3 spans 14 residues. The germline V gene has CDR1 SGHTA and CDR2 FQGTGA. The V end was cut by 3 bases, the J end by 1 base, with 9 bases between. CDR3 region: CASSLGAANTEAFF. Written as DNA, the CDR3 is TGTGCCAGCAGCTTGGGGGCGGCGAACACTGAAGCTTTCTTT.

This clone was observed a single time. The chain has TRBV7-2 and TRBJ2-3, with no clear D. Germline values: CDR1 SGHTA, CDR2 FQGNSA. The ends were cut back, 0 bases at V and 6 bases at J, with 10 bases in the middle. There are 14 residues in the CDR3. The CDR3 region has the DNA TGTGCCAGCAGCTTAGCGCATTCAAGCGATACGCAGTATTTT. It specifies CASSLAHSSDTQYF.

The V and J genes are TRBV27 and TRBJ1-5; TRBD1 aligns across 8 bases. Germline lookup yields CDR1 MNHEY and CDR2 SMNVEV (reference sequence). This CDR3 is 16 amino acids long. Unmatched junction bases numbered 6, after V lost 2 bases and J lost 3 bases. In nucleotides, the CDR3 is TGTGCCAGCAGTTTACGTCAGGGGGCCCTCAATCAGCCCCAGCATTTT. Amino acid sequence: CASSLRQGALNQPQHF.

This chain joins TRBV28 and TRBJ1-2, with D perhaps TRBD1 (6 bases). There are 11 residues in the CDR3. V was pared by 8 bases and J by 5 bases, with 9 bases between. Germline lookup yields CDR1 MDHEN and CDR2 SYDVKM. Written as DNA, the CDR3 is TGTGCCAGCGGGACACAGTATGGCTACACCTTC. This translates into CASGTQYGYTF.

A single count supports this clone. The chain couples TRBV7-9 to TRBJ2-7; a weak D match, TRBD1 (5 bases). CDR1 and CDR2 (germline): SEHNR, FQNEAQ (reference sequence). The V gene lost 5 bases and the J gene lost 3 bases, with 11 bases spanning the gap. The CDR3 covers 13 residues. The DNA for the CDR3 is TGTGCCAGCAGCCTCACGACAGTCTACGAGCAGTACTTC. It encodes CASSLTTVYEQYF.

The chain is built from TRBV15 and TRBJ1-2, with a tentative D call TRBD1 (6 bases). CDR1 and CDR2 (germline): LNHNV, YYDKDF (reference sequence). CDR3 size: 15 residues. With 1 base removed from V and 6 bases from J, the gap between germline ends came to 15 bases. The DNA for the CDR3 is TGTGCCACCAGCAGAGCCGGATGGGGGGGCCATGGCTACACCTTC. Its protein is CATSRAGWGGHGYTF. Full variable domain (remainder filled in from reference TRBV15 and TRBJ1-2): DAMVIQNPRYQVTQFGKPVTLSCSQTLNHNVMYWYQQKSSQAPKLLFHYYDKDFNNEADTPDNFQSRRPNTSFCFLDIRSPGLGDTAMYLCATSRAGWGGHGYTFGSGTRLTVV.

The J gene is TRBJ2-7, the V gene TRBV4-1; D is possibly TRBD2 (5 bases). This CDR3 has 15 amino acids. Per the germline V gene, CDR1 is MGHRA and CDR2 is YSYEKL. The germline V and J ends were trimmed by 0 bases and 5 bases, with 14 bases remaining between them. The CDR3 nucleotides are TGCGCCAGCAGCCAAGACCTGGGAGTATGGAACGAGCAGTACTTC. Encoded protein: CASSQDLGVWNEQYF.

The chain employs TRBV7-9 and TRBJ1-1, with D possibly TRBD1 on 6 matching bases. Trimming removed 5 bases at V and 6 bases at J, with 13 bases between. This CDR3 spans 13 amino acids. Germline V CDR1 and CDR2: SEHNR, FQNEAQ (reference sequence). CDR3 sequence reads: CASSPRQAAEAFF. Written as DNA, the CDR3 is TGTGCCAGCAGCCCGAGACAGGCGGCTGAAGCTTTCTTT.